This T cell receptor (beta chain) was obtained from a study of blood T cells in healthy people across ages. This CDR3 is built from 14 residues. CDR1 and CDR2 (germline): MGHRA, YSYEKL. With 4 bases removed from V and 3 bases from J, the gap between germline ends came to 13 bases. This clonotype was picked up many times. Sample-barcoded 5' priming and a J-beta primer mix drove a second PCR of roughly 6 to 12 cycles. Tagging of each cDNA molecule was performed by a template-switch adaptor with 12 random nucleotides. MiXCR, run by TCRdb on the 5' RACE reads, gives a single entry per CDR3 protein. Among 1.5 million to 2 million distinct CDR3 sequences listed, roughly 27% were seen once.

The chain is built from TRBV4-1 and TRBJ2-7; D remains unclear. The clonotype originates from a woman under 40 in good health. Sequenced material: blood. The CDR3 region has the DNA TGCGCCAGCAGCCCTGAAAGTGAATACTACGAGCAGTACTTC. Protein: CASSPESEYYEQYF.